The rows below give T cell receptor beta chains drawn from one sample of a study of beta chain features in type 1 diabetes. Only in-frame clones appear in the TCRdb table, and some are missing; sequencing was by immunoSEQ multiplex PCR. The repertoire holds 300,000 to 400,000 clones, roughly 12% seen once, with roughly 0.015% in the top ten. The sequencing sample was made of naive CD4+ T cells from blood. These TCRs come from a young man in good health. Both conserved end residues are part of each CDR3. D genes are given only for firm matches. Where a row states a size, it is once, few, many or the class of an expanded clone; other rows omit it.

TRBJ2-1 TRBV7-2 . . CASSVTGWSHEQFF TGTGCCAGCAGCGTTACCGGGTGGTCCCATGAGCAGTTCTTC
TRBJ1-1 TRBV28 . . CASSLPRNTEAFF TGTGCCAGCAGTTTACCGAGGAACACTGAAGCTTTCTTT
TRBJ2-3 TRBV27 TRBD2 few CASSLSVAGKSTDTQYF TGTGCCAGCAGTTTATCAGTAGCGGGGAAGAGCACAGATACGCAGTATTTT
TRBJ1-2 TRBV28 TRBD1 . CASTNRGREDGYTF TGTGCCAGCACTAACAGGGGAAGGGAGGATGGCTACACCTTC
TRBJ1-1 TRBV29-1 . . CSVVQGRATEAFF TGCAGCGTTGTTCAGGGGCGAGCCACTGAAGCTTTCTTT
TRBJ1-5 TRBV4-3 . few CASSQDMMGHQPQHF TGCGCCAGCAGCCAAGATATGATGGGCCACCAGCCCCAGCATTTT
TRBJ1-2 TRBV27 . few CASSLNRNPGGYTF TGTGCCAGCAGTTTAAACAGAAACCCAGGTGGCTACACCTTC
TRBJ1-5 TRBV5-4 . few CASSSQGTGQPQHF TGTGCCAGCAGCTCACAGGGAACGGGGCAGCCCCAGCATTTT
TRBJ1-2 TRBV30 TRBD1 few CASPGGQGNYGYTF TGTGCCTCCCCAGGGGGACAGGGAAACTATGGCTACACCTTC
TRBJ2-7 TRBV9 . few CASSVGAETSYEQYF TGTGCCAGCAGCGTAGGGGCAGAAACCTCCTACGAGCAGTACTTC
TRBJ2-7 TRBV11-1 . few CASSFMSGSPYEQYF TGTGCCAGCAGCTTCATGAGCGGGTCCCCCTACGAGCAGTACTTC
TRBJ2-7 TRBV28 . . CASTSASYEQYF TGTGCCAGCACTAGCGCCTCCTACGAGCAGTACTTC
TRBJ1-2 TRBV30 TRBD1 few CAWTSGTVLFGGYTF TGTGCCTGGACCTCCGGGACAGTCCTCTTTGGTGGCTACACCTTC
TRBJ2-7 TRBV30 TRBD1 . CAWSGTGIGQYF TGTGCCTGGAGTGGGACAGGGATCGGGCAGTACTTC
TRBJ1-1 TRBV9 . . CASSTLDRTEAFF TGTGCCAGCAGCACCCTTGACAGAACTGAAGCTTTCTTT
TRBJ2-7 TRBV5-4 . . CASSSRQVPYEQYF TGTGCCAGCAGCTCCCGACAGGTTCCCTACGAGCAGTACTTC
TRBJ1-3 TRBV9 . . CASSDRANSGNTIYF TGTGCCAGCAGCGACAGGGCAAACTCTGGAAACACCATATATTTT
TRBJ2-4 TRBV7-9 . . CASSFGVGGIAKNIQYF TGTGCCAGCAGTTTCGGGGTCGGTGGGATAGCCAAAAACATTCAGTACTTC
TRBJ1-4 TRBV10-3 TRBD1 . CAIRRTGDEKLFF TGTGCCATCCGACGGACAGGGGATGAAAAACTGTTTTTT
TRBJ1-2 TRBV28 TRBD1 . CASRLDRVDGYTF TGTGCCAGCAGACTTGACAGGGTCGATGGCTACACCTTC
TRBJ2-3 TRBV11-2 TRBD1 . CASSGDSLSTDTQYF TGTGCCAGCAGCGGGGACAGCCTTAGCACAGATACGCAGTATTTT
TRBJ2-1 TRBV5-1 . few CASSLAFRASSYNEQFF TGCGCCAGCAGCTTGGCGTTCAGGGCGAGCTCCTACAATGAGCAGTTCTTC
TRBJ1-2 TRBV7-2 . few CASSPGTRNYGYTF TGTGCCAGCAGCCCCGGGACACGCAACTATGGCTACACCTTC
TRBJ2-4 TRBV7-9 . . CAIPGGRDIQYF TGTGCCATTCCCGGGGGTCGGGACATTCAGTACTTC
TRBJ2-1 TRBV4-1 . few CASSPNEGGVSYNEQFF TGCGCCAGCAGCCCCAACGAAGGGGGGGTTTCCTACAATGAGCAGTTCTTC
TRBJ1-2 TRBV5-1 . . CASSFGGWEGYTF TGCGCCAGCAGCTTCGGAGGTTGGGAAGGCTACACCTTC
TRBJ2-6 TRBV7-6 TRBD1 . CASSLRGQAVGVLTF TGTGCCAGCAGCTTAAGGGGACAGGCTGTCGGCGTCCTGACTTTC
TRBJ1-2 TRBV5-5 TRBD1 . CASSQMLGTGLGYTF TGTGCCAGCAGCCAAATGCTCGGGACAGGGCTCGGCTACACCTTC
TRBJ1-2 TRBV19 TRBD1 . CASNTPRGTGEAYGYTF TGTGCCAGTAACACACCGAGGGGAACAGGGGAAGCCTATGGCTACACCTTC
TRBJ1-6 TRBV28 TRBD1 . CASRDRANSPLHF TGTGCCAGCAGGGACAGGGCCAATTCACCCCTCCACTTT
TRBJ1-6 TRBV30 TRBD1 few CAWGVPGQGNSPLHF TGTGCCTGGGGGGTCCCGGGACAGGGGAATTCACCCCTCCACTTT
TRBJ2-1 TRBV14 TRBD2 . CASSQQPGLAINEQFF TGTGCCAGCAGCCAACAACCGGGACTAGCTATCAATGAGCAGTTCTTC
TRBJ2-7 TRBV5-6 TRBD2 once CASSSGLWAYEQYF TGTGCCAGCAGCTCGGGACTATGGGCCTACGAGCAGTACTTC
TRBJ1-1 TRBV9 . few CASSALNTEAFF TGTGCCAGCAGCGCTCTGAACACTGAAGCTTTCTTT
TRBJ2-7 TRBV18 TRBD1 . CASSHQDRGSNEQYF TGTGCCAGCTCACATCAGGACAGGGGGAGCAACGAGCAGTACTTC
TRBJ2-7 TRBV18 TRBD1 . CASSHGTAYEQYF TGTGCCAGCTCACATGGGACAGCCTACGAGCAGTACTTC
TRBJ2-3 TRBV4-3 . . CASSQDHQTDTQYF TGCGCCAGCAGCCAAGATCACCAGACAGATACGCAGTATTTT
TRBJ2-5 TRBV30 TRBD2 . CAWSFSSAGAGQYF TGTGCCTGGAGTTTTAGCTCGGCGGGAGCGGGGCAGTACTTC
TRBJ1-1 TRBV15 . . CATSRESQSTEAFF TGTGCCACCAGCAGAGAGTCACAGAGCACTGAAGCTTTCTTT
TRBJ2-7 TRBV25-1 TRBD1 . CASSPSGTGGIYEQYF TGTGCCAGCAGTCCATCCGGGACAGGGGGCATTTACGAGCAGTACTTC
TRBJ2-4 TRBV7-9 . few CASSSPGPIAKNIQYF TGTGCCAGCAGCTCTCCAGGGCCTATAGCCAAAAACATTCAGTACTTC
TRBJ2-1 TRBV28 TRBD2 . CASRERGLAGGANEQFF TGTGCCAGCAGGGAGAGGGGACTAGCGGGGGGAGCGAATGAGCAGTTCTTC
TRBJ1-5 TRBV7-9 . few CASSLLTDNQPQHF TGTGCCAGCAGCTTATTGACAGATAATCAGCCCCAGCATTTT
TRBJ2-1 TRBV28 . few CASSLVGRMGSEDEQFF TGTGCCAGCAGTCTCGTCGGGAGAATGGGGTCTGAGGATGAGCAGTTCTTC
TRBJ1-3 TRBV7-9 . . CANRRVAAGNTIYF TGTGCCAACAGACGGGTCGCGGCTGGAAACACCATATATTTT
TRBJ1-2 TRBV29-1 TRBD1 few CSVVDRALYGYTF TGCAGCGTTGTAGACAGGGCCCTTTATGGCTACACCTTC
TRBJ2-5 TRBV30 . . CAWSSQGGVTYF TGTGCCTGGAGTTCTCAAGGGGGGGTAACGTACTTC
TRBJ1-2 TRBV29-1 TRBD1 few CSVEPPTGVGYTF TGCAGCGTTGAACCCCCCACAGGGGTCGGCTACACCTTC
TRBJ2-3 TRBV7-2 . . CASSPGNTDTQYF TGTGCCAGCAGCCCAGGGAACACAGATACGCAGTATTTT
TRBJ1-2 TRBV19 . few CASSIMAGKYGYTF TGTGCCAGTAGTATAATGGCAGGGAAGTATGGCTACACCTTC